This T cell receptor beta chain was identified during a study of vaccination and CD4 T cells after COVID-19. Study results and limitations: It was observed that, in convalescent patients, a median about 86% of reactive clones arose only post-vaccination.

Scientists ran DNA taken from cultured CD4+ T cells through the Oncomine TCR Beta short-read assay for sequencing. TCRdb reanalysed the PCR reads using MiXCR and keeps one entry per CDR3 protein. The sample has fewer than 25,000 distinct CDR3 sequences; around two fifths are singletons. This clonotype was seen a few times. No antigen is known for it. Time point of the sample: late sampling 161 to 241 days after vaccination in three convalescent patients. This sample's treatment: 10-day PBMC culture with coronavirus spike peptide pools or control peptides (ViraFEST assay). Before TCRs were sequenced, ViraFEST expanded antigen-specific T cells with peptide pools. On day 3 and again on day 7, fresh IL-2 medium was used to replace half the medium. Researchers grew the cells for about 11 days and then pulled out CD4+ T cells by negative selection. The CDR3 runs 15 residues. V was shortened by 7 bases and J by 0 bases, with 15 bases between the two germline ends. Looked up from germline, CDR1 is MNHNS and CDR2 is SASEGT.

The source of this sequence is a human donor who had recovered from COVID-19. The chain combines TRBV6-1 with TRBJ1-1, with no clear D. Sequences were derived from CD4+ T cells from blood, cultured in vitro, sampled about 7 months after SARS-CoV-2 vaccination. The CDR3 DNA sequence: TGTGCCAGCACCAACGTTTTCGGGATGAACACTGAAGCTTTCTTT. Amino acid sequence: CASTNVFGMNTEAFF.